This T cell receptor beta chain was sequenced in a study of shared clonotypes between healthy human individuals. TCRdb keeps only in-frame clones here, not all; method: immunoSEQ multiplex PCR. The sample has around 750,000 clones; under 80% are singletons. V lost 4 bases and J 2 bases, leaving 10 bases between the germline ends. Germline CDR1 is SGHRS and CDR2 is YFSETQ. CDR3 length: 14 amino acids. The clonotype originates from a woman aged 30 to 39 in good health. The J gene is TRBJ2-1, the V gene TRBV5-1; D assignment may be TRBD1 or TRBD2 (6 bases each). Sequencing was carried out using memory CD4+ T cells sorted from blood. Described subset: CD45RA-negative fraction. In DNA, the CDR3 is TGCGCCAGCAGCGCGGGACACACCTACAATGAGCAGTTCTTC. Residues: CASSAGHTYNEQFF.